This T cell receptor (beta chain) emerged from a study of beta chain features in type 1 diabetes (dated by TCRdb to 2017 to 2018). Study-wide context: Mean age, gender distribution, total cell number and subset yield were not different between patients and healthy donors. Whereas all 30 or so donors provided naive and central memory subsets, regulatory and stem cell-like memory subsets were isolated from just 8 patients and roughly 8 healthy donors. In the study, TCRB repertoires of sorted circulating CD4+ T cell subsets from recently diagnosed type 1 diabetes patients were compared with those of matched healthy donors. A total of about 100 million sorted cells were examined across all samples, and RNA yield correlated strongly with the number of cells per subset.

From each donor, a single peripheral blood sample of about 116 mL on average was drawn into heparinised tubes. Naive, central memory, regulatory and stem cell-like memory CD4+ T cells were sorted on a BD FACSAria II using a panel including CD45RO, CCR7, CD25, CD127, CD95 and CD27. All sorted populations exceeded 95% purity. PBMCs were separated immediately by Lymphoprep density gradient centrifugation and were stained directly, without being cultured. Samples were stained and sorted in pairs, with one healthy donor and one patient per experiment, so that batch effects were minimized. The entire amount of isolated RNA was reverse transcribed using the High Capacity cDNA Reverse Transcription Kit, so the sequenced TCRB transcripts were expressed ones. Deep immunoSEQ sequencing was applied to naive, central memory and regulatory T cell samples, giving an average of approximately 4 million total reads per sample. Sorted cells were lysed in RLT buffer, and RNA was extracted using DNase-treated RNeasy Micro or Mini kits according to cell number. To prevent cross-contamination, every cell subset was processed on its own, while patient and healthy donor samples were processed together. TCRB sequences were amplified from cDNA with the immunoSEQ multiplex PCR, producing 87-bp fragments spanning the CDR3 region. Amplicons were sequenced on the Illumina HiSeq platform. Concerning the study's data processing: Synthetic template baselines were used to correct PCR bias computationally, reads within Hamming distance 2 were collapsed together, and singletons that could not be merged were discarded. Reads were aligned to IMGT to assign V, D and J genes, CDR3 length, and insertions or deletions at six rearrangement sites. Clonotype counts were normalized to sorted cell number within each subset before computing true diversity and Gini coefficients with the tcR R package. The overlap coefficient, calculated on TCRB nucleotide sequences, was used to measure repertoire sharing. Out-of-frame TCRB sequences from naive cells were analyzed to stand in for the pre-selection repertoire. TCRdb provides this immuneACCESS table in a form limited to in-frame rearrangements. Some clones are lacking; in checked studies, under half of them reflect an unresolved V gene, and why the rest are absent is not known. The V and J calls and clone size are taken from that table; D and trimming were inferred from the DNA. The sample records about 360,000 clones, roughly 13% of which are singletons. 0.017% of the sample rests with the top ten.

Counted from cysteine to phenylalanine, this CDR3 has 14 amino acids. Solely the CDR3 DNA is kept, with 42 bases framed from the first base. Taken from the germline V gene, the CDR1 and CDR2 loops are LGHNA and YSLEER. V is shortened by 0 bases, J by 8 bases, and the region joining them spans 13 bases. Study-wide conclusions, independent of this receptor: Because cDNA was sequenced instead of genomic DNA, activated cells with high expression could be over-represented, although the groups did not differ in activation or CD3 levels. At VDJ recombination sites, type 1 diabetes patients had fewer insertions and more deleted nucleotides, which implies abnormalities in thymic rearrangement. Type 1 diabetes patients showed a moderate but significant shortening of TCRB CDR3 length in all four CD4+ subsets. The naive, central memory and regulatory TCRB repertoires appeared to resemble one another more closely among patients than among healthy donors. HLA sub-analyses involved small numbers of individuals, so any influence of HLA type on TCRB rearrangement remained unresolved. Shorter templates might be favored by PCR, yet because patient and control samples were amplified and corrected together, any such skew would affect both groups equally.

With regard to this clone: Its antigen is still unknown. Base qualities are not at hand, and no much larger clone is one base apart.

The sequencing input was naive CD4+ T cells from blood. According to the study, the label for this sample's cell subset or site signals: true naive CD4+ T cells. This TCR was recovered from a man younger than 35 in good health. In this chain, TRBV4-3 is recombined with TRBJ1-2, with no confidently assigned D gene. Read as DNA, the sequence is TGCGCCAGCAGCCAAGATTACAGTCCTGTAGGCTACACCTTC. Translation gives CASSQDYSPVGYTF.